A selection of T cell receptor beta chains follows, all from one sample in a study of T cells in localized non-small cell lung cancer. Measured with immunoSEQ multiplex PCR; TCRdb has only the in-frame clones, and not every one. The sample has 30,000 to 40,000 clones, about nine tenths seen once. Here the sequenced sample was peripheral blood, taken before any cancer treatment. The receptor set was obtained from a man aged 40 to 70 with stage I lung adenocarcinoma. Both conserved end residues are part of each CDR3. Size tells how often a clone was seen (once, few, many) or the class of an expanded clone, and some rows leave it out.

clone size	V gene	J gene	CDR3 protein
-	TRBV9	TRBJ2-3	CASSPPARSDTQYF
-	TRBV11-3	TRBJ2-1	CASSLVAGTYNEQFF
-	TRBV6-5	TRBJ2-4	CASSYWVLAKNIQYF
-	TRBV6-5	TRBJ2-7	CASSEPFEQYF
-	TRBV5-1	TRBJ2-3	CASSLAGGLADTQYF
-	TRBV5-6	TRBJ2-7	CASSFGDRGYEQYF
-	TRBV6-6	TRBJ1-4	CASSYGSTNEKLLF
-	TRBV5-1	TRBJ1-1	CASSRGGTEMNTEAFF
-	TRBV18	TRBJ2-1	CASSPVLAGGNEQFF
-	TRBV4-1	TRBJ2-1	CASSQGPGNEQFF
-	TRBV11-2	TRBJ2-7	CASSFTYEQYF
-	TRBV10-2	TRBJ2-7	CASSDGGTDYNAHEQYF
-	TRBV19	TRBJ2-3	CASRLTSGYTDTQYF
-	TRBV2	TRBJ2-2	CASRNTGELFF
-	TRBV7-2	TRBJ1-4	CASSSPMGKLFF
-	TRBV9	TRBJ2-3	CASSVFSGATDTQYF
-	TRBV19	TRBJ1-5	CASKSSNQPQHF
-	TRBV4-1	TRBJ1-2	CASSQALDGFNYGYTF
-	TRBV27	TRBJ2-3	CASSFILSTDTQYF
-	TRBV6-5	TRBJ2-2	CASSRGQGNTGELFF
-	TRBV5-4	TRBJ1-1	CASRPDKNTEAFF
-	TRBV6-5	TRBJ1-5	CASTLDRNNQPQHF
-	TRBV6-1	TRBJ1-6	CASGTSGGYNSPLHF
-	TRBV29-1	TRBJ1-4	CSVEVGGLIGEKLFF
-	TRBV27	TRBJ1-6	CASSLRNRGSYNSPLHF
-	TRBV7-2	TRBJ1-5	CASSENSNQPQHF
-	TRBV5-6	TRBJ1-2	CASSLVGTGSNYGYTF
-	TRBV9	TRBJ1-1	CASSPQGARAEAFF
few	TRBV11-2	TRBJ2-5	CASSLGQTRETQYF